A single sample gave rise to the 11 T cell receptor beta chains below, sequenced in a study of response to subunit inactivated influenza vaccine. TCRdb independently ran MiXCR on the RT-PCR reads; one entry per CDR3 protein. Of around 200,000 distinct CDR3 sequences in the sample, approximately 12% were seen once. The sample was also reused in another study, on T cells expressing NK-cell markers. That work adds: A 5'RACE template switching approach incorporating UMIs was used to make TCR beta cDNA.

This sample comprised CD8+ T cells sorted from PBMCs, obtained less than 13 days after vaccination. The receptors shown here come from a man aged 50 to 60 who received an inactivated influenza vaccine.

The chain employs TRBV28 and TRBJ2-7, with a possible D match to TRBD1 (6 bases). CDR1 and CDR2 from the germline V gene are MDHEN and SYDVKM. Trimming stripped 6 bases from V and 0 bases from J, with 15 bases between. The CDR3 has 15 amino acids. CDR3: CASSPGTTDSYEQYF. In nucleotides, the CDR3 is TGTGCCAGCAGCCCAGGGACAACAGACTCCTACGAGCAGTACTTC.

This chain joins TRBV20-1 and TRBJ2-2; a weak D match, TRBD2 (6 bases). Trimming took 4 bases from V and 4 from J, leaving 13 bases between them. Germline assignment: CDR1 DFQATT and CDR2 SNEGSKA (reference sequence). The CDR3 has 14 residues. Here the CDR3 reads CSATTGVSTGELFF. The CDR3 nucleotides are TGCAGTGCTACTACGGGGGTTAGCACCGGGGAGCTGTTTTTT.

This clonotype has ten or more counts. V gene TRBV4-3 combines with J gene TRBJ2-1, with TRBD2 identical over 8 bases. V shed 3 bases, J shed 8 bases, and the junction held 9 bases outside the gene matches. The CDR3 length is 15 residues. Germline values: CDR1 LGHNA, CDR2 YSLEER. CDR3 DNA: TGCGCCAGCAGCCAGTTGAGGGCTAGCGGGTATGAGCAGTTCTTC. Residues: CASSQLRASGYEQFF.

The V call is TRBV6-1, the J call TRBJ2-7; D remains unclear. This CDR3 has 13 amino acids. V dropped 0 bases and J dropped 3 bases, with 6 bases sitting between them. Germline V CDR1 and CDR2: MNHNS, SASEGT. The CDR3 protein is CASSEAPLYEQYF. The CDR3 DNA reads TGTGCCAGCAGTGAAGCGCCACTCTACGAGCAGTACTTC.

In its sample, this clonotype was seen many times. J is TRBJ2-1 and V is TRBV2; possibly TRBD2 for D (6 bases). The CDR3 is 13 amino acids. Trimming cost V 8 bases and J 3 bases, with 11 bases left between them. Germline assignment: CDR1 SNHLY and CDR2 FYNNEI. CDR3 sequence: CASRDFDYNEQFF. In DNA form, the CDR3 reads TGTGCCAGCCGGGACTTCGACTACAATGAGCAGTTCTTC.

This clonotype has only one observation. This chain connects TRBV12-3 or TRBV12-4 to TRBJ2-5; maybe TRBD1 (5 bases). The V end was cut by 3 bases, the J end by 2 bases, with 10 bases between. The CDR3 runs to 14 residues. The DNA for the CDR3 is TGTGCCAGCAGTTTGGACACAGCACAAGAGACCCAGTACTTC. Protein sequence: CASSLDTAQETQYF.

This clonotype was observed a few times. V usage is TRBV21-1 and J usage is TRBJ2-3; the table's D call, TRBD1, was not checked against the DNA. TRBV21-1 is a recognized pseudogene. CDR3 length equals 14 residues. CDR3 in DNA: TGTGCCAGCAGCAAAGGTGCAGGGGAAGATACGCAGTATTTT. Translation: CASSKGAGEDTQYF.

The chain combines TRBV4-3 with TRBJ2-7; TRBD1 matches 9 bases. This CDR3 has 14 residues. Germline assignment: CDR1 LGHNA and CDR2 YSLEER. V lost 4 bases to trimming and J lost 6 bases; unmatched junction nucleotides: 7. CDR3 loop: CASSLGPGQGEQYF. CDR3 DNA sequence: TGCGCCAGCAGCCTTGGTCCGGGACAGGGCGAGCAGTACTTC.

The chain employs TRBV18 and TRBJ2-7; 10 nucleotides agree with TRBD1. The germline CDR1 and CDR2 sequences are KGHSH and LQKENI. V gave up 3 bases and J gave up 1 base; unmatched junction bases: 6. The length of the CDR3 is 16 residues. CDR3 region: CASSPRDRGRSYEQYF. The CDR3 nucleotides are TGTGCCAGCTCACCTCGGGACAGGGGAAGGTCCTACGAGCAGTACTTC.

This clonotype was detected only a few times. The CDR3, as DNA: TGTGCCAGCAGTTACTCGGTCGTCAGGCTGAACACCGGGGAGCTGTTTTTT. Protein sequence: CASSYSVVRLNTGELFF. The chain employs TRBV6-5 and TRBJ2-2; D is ambiguous. The CDR3 extends over 17 amino acids. V lost 0 bases to trimming and J lost 1 base, with 12 bases between them. Looked up from germline, CDR1 is MNHEY and CDR2 is SVGAGI.

The chain carries TRBV19 and TRBJ2-1, with 12 bases fitting TRBD2. Germline CDR1 reads LNHDA; CDR2 reads SQIVND (reference sequence). The CDR3 extends over 18 amino acids. V was pared by 4 bases and J by 3 bases, with 10 bases of the junction left unmatched. CDR3 DNA sequence: TGTGCCAGTAGTAACAGGCTAGCGGGGGGGCCGATCTACAATGAGCAGTTCTTC. Its translation: CASSNRLAGGPIYNEQFF.